Listed below are T cell receptor beta chains from one sample, sequenced in a study of CD8 T cells in Susac syndrome. TCRdb used MiXCR to reprocess the immunoSEQ multiplex PCR reads, holding one entry per CDR3 protein. The sample lists 170,000 or so distinct CDR3 sequences, 85% to 95% seen once, with approximately 0.11% in the top ten. The specimen was CD4+ T cells from PBMCs. These receptor sequences come from a human donor with Susac syndrome. Both conserved end residues are part of each CDR3. A D gene is named only where the DNA matches it firmly. Only part of the rows carry a size: once, few, many, or a class if the clone is expanded.

cdr3_aa cdr3_nt v_call d_call clone_size j_call
CASTPRGVLGYNEQFF TGTGCCAGCACCCCTAGGGGGGTCTTAGGATACAATGAGCAGTTCTTC TRBV6-1 . . TRBJ2-1
CSVPGGGGETQYF TGCAGCGTTCCCGGGGGGGGTGGAGAGACCCAGTACTTC TRBV29-1 TRBD2 once TRBJ2-5
CSVRRTGNTGELFF TGCAGTGTCCGGAGGACAGGGAACACCGGGGAGCTGTTTTTT TRBV20-1 TRBD1 . TRBJ2-2
CASSEQGFSTEQYF TGTGCCAGCAGTGAACAGGGGTTCTCTACCGAGCAGTACTTC TRBV6-1 . . TRBJ2-7
CASSLFSAGGIEQYF TGTGCCAGCAGCTTGTTTTCGGCGGGGGGGATTGAGCAGTACTTC TRBV5-6 TRBD2 . TRBJ2-7
CASSHAGTSGGVETQYF TGTGCCAGCAGCCATGCCGGGACTAGCGGGGGGGTGGAGACCCAGTACTTC TRBV3-1 TRBD2 . TRBJ2-5
CSGYRDSTDTQYF TGCAGTGGATACCGGGATAGCACAGATACGCAGTATTTT TRBV20-1 . once TRBJ2-3
CASSQELGRWETQYF TGCGCCAGCAGCCAAGAATTGGGGCGTTGGGAGACCCAGTACTTC TRBV4-3 . . TRBJ2-5
CASSFGTGRSGELFF TGTGCCAGCAGTTTCGGGACGGGACGGTCCGGGGAGCTGTTTTTT TRBV12-3/TRBV12-4 . once TRBJ2-2
CASSLEGRSTDTQYF TGTGCCAGCAGCTTGGAGGGCCGAAGCACAGATACGCAGTATTTT TRBV5-6 . . TRBJ2-3
CASSLETGLGKLFF TGTGCCAGCAGCTTAGAGACAGGATTGGGAAAACTGTTTTTT TRBV7-9 . . TRBJ1-4
CSARGVALVQYF TGCAGTGCTAGAGGAGTGGCTCTAGTGCAGTACTTC TRBV20-1 . . TRBJ2-7
CASSQDLQAHLGQYF TGCGCCAGCAGCCAAGATCTACAGGCCCACCTTGGGCAGTACTTC TRBV4-3 . . TRBJ2-7
CASSQDPGVNYGYTF TGTGCCAGCAGCCAAGATCCAGGCGTCAACTATGGCTACACCTTC TRBV4-2 . . TRBJ1-2
CASSIIPYNEQFF TGTGCCAGCAGCATCATACCCTACAATGAGCAGTTCTTC TRBV5-6 . . TRBJ2-1
CASSVDGSSYNEQFF TGTGCCAGCAGCGTCGACGGGAGCTCCTACAATGAGCAGTTCTTC TRBV7-9 . few TRBJ2-1
CASSSRGANYGYTF TGTGCCAGCAGTTCCAGGGGAGCTAACTATGGCTACACCTTC TRBV12-3/TRBV12-4 . . TRBJ1-2
CASSFGADYEQYF TGTGCCAGCAGTTTTGGTGCCGACTACGAGCAGTACTTC TRBV12-3/TRBV12-4 . . TRBJ2-7
CASGPTGAKETQYF TGTGCCAGTGGCCCGACAGGGGCTAAAGAGACCCAGTACTTC TRBV9 TRBD1 once TRBJ2-5
CSVRGITEAFF TGCAGCGTTCGGGGGATCACTGAAGCTTTCTTT TRBV29-1 . . TRBJ1-1
CATSRGLSDTQYF TGTGCCACCAGCAGAGGCCTCTCGGATACGCAGTATTTT TRBV15 . . TRBJ2-3
CASSRRTSGARDEQFF TGTGCCAGCAGCCGCAGGACTAGCGGGGCCAGGGATGAGCAGTTCTTC TRBV7-2 TRBD2 . TRBJ2-1
CASKGQGAETQYF TGTGCCAGCAAGGGACAGGGGGCGGAGACCCAGTACTTC TRBV6-6 TRBD1 once TRBJ2-5
CASRVGGSSYNEQFF TGTGCCAGCAGGGTTGGTGGAAGCTCCTACAATGAGCAGTTCTTC TRBV6-2/TRBV6-3 . . TRBJ2-1
CASKEGRGVEKLFF TGTGCCAGTAAAGAGGGCAGGGGAGTTGAAAAACTGTTTTTT TRBV2 . . TRBJ1-4
CASSQGQTSYGYTF TGCGCCAGCAGCCAAGGACAGACAAGCTATGGCTACACCTTC TRBV4-1 . . TRBJ1-2
CSTATPRSSTDTQYF TGCAGTACCGCCACACCCAGATCTAGCACAGATACGCAGTATTTT TRBV20-1 . . TRBJ2-3
CASSRGGNSYNEQFF TGCGCCAGCAGCCGAGGGGGCAACTCCTACAATGAGCAGTTCTTC TRBV5-1 TRBD1 . TRBJ2-1
CASSLFLAGEVEQFF TGCGCCAGCAGCTTGTTTTTAGCGGGGGAGGTTGAGCAGTTCTTC TRBV5-1 TRBD2 . TRBJ2-1
CAASTPGQGTGELFF TGTGCCGCCTCCACGCCGGGACAGGGAACCGGGGAGCTGTTTTTT TRBV24-1 TRBD1 . TRBJ2-2
CSVGSFRSINTGELFF TGCAGCGTGGGGTCGTTCCGATCCATTAACACCGGGGAGCTGTTTTTT TRBV29-1 . . TRBJ2-2
CSAREGSGWVYEQYF TGCAGTGCTAGAGAGGGCTCAGGGTGGGTCTACGAGCAGTACTTC TRBV20-1 . . TRBJ2-7
CASSQSESGTEAFF TGTGCCAGCAGCCAAAGTGAGTCCGGCACTGAAGCTTTCTTT TRBV3-1 . . TRBJ1-1
CASSPQGGSYGYTF TGTGCCAGCAGCCCACAGGGGGGAAGCTATGGCTACACCTTC TRBV25-1 TRBD1 . TRBJ1-2
CASSPKGYEQYF TGTGCCAGCAGCCCCAAGGGTTACGAGCAGTACTTC TRBV14 . . TRBJ2-7